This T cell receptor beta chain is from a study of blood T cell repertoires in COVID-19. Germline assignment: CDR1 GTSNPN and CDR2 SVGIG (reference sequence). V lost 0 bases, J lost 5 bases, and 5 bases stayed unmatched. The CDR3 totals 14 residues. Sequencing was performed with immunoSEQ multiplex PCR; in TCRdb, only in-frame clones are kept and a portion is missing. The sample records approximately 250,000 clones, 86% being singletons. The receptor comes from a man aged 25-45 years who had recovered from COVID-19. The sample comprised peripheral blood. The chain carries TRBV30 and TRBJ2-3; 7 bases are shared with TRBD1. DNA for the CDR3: TGTGCCTGGAGTGTACTGACAGGGAGAGATACGCAGTATTTT. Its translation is CAWSVLTGRDTQYF.